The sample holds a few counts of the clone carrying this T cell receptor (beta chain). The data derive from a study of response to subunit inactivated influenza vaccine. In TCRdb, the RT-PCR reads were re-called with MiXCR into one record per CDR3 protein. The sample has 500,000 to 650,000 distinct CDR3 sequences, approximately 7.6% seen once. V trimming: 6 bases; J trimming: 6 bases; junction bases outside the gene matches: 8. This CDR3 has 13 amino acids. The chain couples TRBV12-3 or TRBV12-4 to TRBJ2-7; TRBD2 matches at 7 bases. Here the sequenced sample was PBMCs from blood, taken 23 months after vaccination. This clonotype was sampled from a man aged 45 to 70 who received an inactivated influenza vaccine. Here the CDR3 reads CASSRGTSVEQYF. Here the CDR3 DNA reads TGTGCCAGCAGCCGGGGAACTAGCGTCGAGCAGTACTTC.